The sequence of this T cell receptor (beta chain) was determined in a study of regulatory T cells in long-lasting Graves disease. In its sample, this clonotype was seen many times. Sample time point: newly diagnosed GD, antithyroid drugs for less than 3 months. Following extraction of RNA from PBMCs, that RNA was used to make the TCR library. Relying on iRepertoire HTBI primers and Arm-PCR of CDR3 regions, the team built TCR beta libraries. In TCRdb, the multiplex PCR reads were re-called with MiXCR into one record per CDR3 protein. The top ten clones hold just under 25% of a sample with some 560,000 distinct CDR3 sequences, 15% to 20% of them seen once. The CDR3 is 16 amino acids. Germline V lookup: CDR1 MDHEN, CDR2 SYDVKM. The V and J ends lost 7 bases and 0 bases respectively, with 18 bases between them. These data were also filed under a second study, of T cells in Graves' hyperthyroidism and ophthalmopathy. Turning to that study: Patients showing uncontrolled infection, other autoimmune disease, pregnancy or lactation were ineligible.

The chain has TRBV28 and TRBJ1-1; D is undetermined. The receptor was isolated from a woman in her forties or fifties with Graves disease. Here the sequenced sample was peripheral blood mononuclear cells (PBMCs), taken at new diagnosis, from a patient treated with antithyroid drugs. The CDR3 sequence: CASNHGGRIMNTEAFF. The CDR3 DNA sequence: TGTGCCAGCAACCATGGAGGGCGCATCATGAACACTGAAGCTTTCTTT.